This is a list of T cell receptor beta chains from one sample in a study of T cells in Graves' hyperthyroidism and ophthalmopathy. TCRdb called the multiplex PCR reads again in MiXCR, with one record for every CDR3 protein. Counted here are around 700,000 distinct CDR3 sequences, about 17% occurring once; the ten biggest clones make up roughly a sixth. Input material: blood. All receptors derive from a woman aged 50 to 65 with Graves' hyperthyroidism that later progressed to Graves' ophthalmopathy. The CDR3 runs from the conserved cysteine through the conserved F or W. Fields, in order: D gene, V gene, clone size, J gene, CDR3 DNA, CDR3 protein. The D gene is left open where the match is weak. Rows may omit the clone size; those that give it use once, few, many or a size class.

-	TRBV29-1	few	TRBJ2-3	TGCAGCGTTGCCGGGGCAGGGGACAGCACAGATACGCAGTATTTT	CSVAGAGDSTDTQYF
-	TRBV30	many	TRBJ2-1	TGTGCCTGGAGTGCAGCCCCGGGTGAGCAGTTCTTC	CAWSAAPGEQFF
-	TRBV11-2	many	TRBJ2-5	TGTGCCAGCAGCTTAGTTGGGGCGACCCAGTACTTC	CASSLVGATQYF
-	TRBV12-3/TRBV12-4	-	TRBJ2-3	TGTGCCAGCAGTAAGCTGGAGGATACGCAGTATTTT	CASSKLEDTQYF
TRBD1	TRBV29-1	many	TRBJ1-2	TGCAGCGTCCTATTGAGACAGGGAGTCAACTATGGCTACACCTTC	CSVLLRQGVNYGYTF
-	TRBV7-9	few	TRBJ1-1	TGTGCCAGCAGCTCCGGCTATGAAGCTTTCTTT	CASSSGYEAFF
TRBD2	TRBV7-7	-	TRBJ2-3	TGTGCTAGCAGCATCGGTAGCGGGGGGCCCACAGATACGCAGTATTTT	CASSIGSGGPTDTQYF
TRBD2	TRBV20-1	few	TRBJ2-5	TGCAGTGCTAGAATTAGCGGGGGGGCAGTCGAGACCCAGTACTTC	CSARISGGAVETQYF
TRBD1	TRBV5-6	many	TRBJ1-1	TGTGCCAGCAGCCCCGGGACAGGGTCGGTTGCCGCTGAAGCTTTCTTT	CASSPGTGSVAAEAFF
TRBD2	TRBV7-6	many	TRBJ2-1	TGTGCCAGCAGCCTTAGTAAACGGGGGGGAAACAATGAGCAGTTCTTC	CASSLSKRGGNNEQFF